This T cell receptor beta chain was sequenced in a study of glioma-infiltrating T cells after dendritic cell vaccination. TCRdb's copy holds only in-frame clones and misses some; the assay was immunoSEQ multiplex PCR. Of roughly 80,000 clones listed, around 90% are singletons. CDR1 is SGHRS and CDR2 is YFSETQ in the germline V gene. Trimming removed 4 bases at V and 1 base at J, with 10 bases between. The CDR3 length is 14 residues. The TCR comes from a human donor with glioblastoma. The chain couples TRBV5-1 to TRBJ2-3; TRBD2 is a possible D gene (5 bases). The sample was blood, taken before dendritic cell vaccination. This CDR3 reads CASSAEEGTDTQYF. In DNA, the CDR3 is TGCGCCAGCAGCGCGGAGGAGGGCACAGATACGCAGTATTTT.